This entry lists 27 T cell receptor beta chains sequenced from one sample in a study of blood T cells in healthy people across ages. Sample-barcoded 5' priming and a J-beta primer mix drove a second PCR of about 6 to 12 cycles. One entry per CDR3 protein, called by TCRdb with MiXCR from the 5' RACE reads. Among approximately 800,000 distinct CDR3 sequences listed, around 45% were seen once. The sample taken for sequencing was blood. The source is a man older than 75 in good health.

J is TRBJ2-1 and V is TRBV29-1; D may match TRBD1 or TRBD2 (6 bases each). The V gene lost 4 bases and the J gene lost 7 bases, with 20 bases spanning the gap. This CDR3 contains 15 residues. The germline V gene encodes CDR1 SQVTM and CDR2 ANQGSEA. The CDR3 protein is CSVALERGGHNEQFF. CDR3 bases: TGCAGCGTTGCATTAGAGCGTGGGGGGCATAATGAGCAGTTCTTC.

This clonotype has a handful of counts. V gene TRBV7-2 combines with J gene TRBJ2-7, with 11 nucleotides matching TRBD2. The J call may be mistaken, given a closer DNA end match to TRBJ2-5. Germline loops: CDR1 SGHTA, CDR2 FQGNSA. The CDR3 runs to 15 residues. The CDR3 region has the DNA TGTGCCAGCAGCAGAGGGGCTAGCGGGAGGGAGACCCAGTACTTC. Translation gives CASSRGASGRETQYF.

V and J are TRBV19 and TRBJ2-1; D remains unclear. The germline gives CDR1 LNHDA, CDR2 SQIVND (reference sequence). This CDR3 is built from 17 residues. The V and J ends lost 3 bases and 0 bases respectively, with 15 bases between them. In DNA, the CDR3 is TGTGCCAGTAGTATGGGCAGAGGTATAAGCTCCTACAATGAGCAGTTCTTC. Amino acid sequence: CASSMGRGISSYNEQFF.

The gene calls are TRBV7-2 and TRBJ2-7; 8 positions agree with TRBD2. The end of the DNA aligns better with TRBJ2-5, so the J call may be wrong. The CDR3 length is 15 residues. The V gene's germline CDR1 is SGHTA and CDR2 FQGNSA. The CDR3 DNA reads TGTGCCAGCAGCCCCGTAGCGGGAACGGGAGAGACCCAGTACTTC. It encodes CASSPVAGTGETQYF.

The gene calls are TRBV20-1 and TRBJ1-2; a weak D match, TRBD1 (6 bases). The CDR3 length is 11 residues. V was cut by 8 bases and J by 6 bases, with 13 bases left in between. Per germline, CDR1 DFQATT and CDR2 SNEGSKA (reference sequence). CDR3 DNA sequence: TGCAGTAATACAGGGTATAATGGCTACACCTTC. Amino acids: CSNTGYNGYTF.

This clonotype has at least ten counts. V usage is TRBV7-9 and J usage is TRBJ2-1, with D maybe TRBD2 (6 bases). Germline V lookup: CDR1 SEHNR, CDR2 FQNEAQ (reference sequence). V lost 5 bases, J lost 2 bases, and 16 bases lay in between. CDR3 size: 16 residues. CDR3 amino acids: CASSQIAEAPYNEQFF. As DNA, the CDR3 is TGTGCCAGCAGCCAAATAGCGGAGGCGCCCTACAATGAGCAGTTCTTC. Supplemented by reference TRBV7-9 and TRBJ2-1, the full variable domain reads DTGVSQNPRHKITKRGQNVTFRCDPISEHNRLYWYRQTLGQGPEFLTYFQNEAQLEKSRLLSDRFSAERPKGSFSTLEIQRTEQGDSAMYLCASSQIAEAPYNEQFFGPGTRLTVL.

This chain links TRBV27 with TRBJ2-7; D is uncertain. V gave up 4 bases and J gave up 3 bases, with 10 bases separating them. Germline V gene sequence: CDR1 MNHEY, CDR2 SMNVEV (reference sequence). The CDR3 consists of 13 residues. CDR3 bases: TGTGCCAGCAGTTCCGGCCACCTCTACGAGCAGTACTTC. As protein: CASSSGHLYEQYF.

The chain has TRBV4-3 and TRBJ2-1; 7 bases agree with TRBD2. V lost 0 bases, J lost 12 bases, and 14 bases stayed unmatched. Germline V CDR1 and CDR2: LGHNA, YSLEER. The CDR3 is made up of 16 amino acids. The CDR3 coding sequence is TGCGCCAGCAGCCAAGATGGGGCTAGCGGTGGGGATGTGCAGTTCTTC. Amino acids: CASSQDGASGGDVQFF.

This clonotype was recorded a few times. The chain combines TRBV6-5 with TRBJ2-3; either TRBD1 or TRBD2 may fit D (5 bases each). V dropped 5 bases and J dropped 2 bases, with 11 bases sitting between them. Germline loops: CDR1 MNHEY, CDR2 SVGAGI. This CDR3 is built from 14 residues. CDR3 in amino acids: CASSGTAHTDTQYF. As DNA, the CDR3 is TGTGCCAGCAGTGGGACGGCCCACACAGATACGCAGTATTTT.

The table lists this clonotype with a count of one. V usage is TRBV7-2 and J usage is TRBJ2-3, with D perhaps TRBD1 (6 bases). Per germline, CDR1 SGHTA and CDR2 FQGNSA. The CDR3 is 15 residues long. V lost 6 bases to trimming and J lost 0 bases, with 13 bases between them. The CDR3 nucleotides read TGTGCCAGCAGTTCGGACAGCGCTAGCACAGATACGCAGTATTTT. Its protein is CASSSDSASTDTQYF.

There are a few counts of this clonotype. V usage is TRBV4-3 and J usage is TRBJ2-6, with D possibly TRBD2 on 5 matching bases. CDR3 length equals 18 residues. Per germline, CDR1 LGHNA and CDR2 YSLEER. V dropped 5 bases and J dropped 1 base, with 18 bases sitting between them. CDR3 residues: CASSAQAEYHSGANVLTF. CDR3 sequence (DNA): TGCGCCAGCAGCGCCCAAGCGGAGTACCATTCTGGGGCCAACGTCCTGACTTTC.

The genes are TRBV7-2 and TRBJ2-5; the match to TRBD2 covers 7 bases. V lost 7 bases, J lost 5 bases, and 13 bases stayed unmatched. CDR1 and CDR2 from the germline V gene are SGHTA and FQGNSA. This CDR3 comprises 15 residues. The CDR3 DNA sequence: TGTGCCAGCAACCCGGGAGGTTCCTGGTTTGAGACCCAGTACTTC. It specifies CASNPGGSWFETQYF.

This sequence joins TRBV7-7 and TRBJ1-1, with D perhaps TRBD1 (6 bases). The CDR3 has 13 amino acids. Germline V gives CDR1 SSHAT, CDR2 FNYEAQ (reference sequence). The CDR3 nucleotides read TGTGATAGCAGCCGGGACAAAAACACTGAAGCTTTCTTT. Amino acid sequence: CDSSRDKNTEAFF.

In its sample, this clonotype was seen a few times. In DNA form, the CDR3 reads TGTGCCAGCAGCCCGACCGACCGGGCCTACGAGCAGTACTTC. Translated: CASSPTDRAYEQYF. The chain has TRBV3-1 and TRBJ2-7; D is uncertain. CDR1 is LGHDT and CDR2 is YNNKEL in the germline V gene (reference sequence). Trimming left V 4 bases short and J 2 bases short, with 12 bases between. The CDR3 has 14 residues.

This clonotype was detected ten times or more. The CDR3 DNA reads as TGTGCCAGCTCTCGGTCTGGGGCCAACGTCCTGACTTTC. Translation gives CASSRSGANVLTF. V gene TRBV6-2 or TRBV6-3 combines with J gene TRBJ2-6; the D is unclear. Germline CDR1 reads MNHEY; CDR2 reads SVGEGT. V dropped 8 bases and J dropped 1 base, with 6 bases sitting between them. This CDR3 is built from 13 residues.

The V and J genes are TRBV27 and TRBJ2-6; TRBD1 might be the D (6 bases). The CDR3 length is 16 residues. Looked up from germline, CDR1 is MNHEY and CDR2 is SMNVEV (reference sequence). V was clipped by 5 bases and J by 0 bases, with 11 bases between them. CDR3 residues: CASSVLDSSGANVLTF. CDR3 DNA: TGTGCCAGCAGTGTCTTGGACAGCTCTGGGGCCAACGTCCTGACTTTC.

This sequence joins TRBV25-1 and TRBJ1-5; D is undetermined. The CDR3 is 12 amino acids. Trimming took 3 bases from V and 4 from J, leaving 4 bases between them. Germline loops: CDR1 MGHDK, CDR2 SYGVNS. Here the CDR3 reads CASSELNQPQHF. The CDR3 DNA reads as TGTGCCAGCAGTGAGCTAAATCAGCCCCAGCATTTT.

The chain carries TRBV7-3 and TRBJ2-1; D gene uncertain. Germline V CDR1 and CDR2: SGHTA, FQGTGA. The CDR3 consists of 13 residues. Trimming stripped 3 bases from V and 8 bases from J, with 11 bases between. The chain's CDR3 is CASSFRDGHEQFF. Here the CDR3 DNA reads TGTGCCAGCAGCTTTAGGGATGGTCATGAGCAGTTCTTC.

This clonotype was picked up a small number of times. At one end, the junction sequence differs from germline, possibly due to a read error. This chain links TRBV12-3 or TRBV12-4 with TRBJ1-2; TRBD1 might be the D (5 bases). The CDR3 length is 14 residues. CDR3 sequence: CASSYAGRDYGHTF. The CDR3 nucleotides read TGTGCCAGCAGTTATGCGGGCAGGGACTATGGCCACACCTTC.

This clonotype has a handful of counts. The CDR3, as DNA: TGTGCCTGGAGGGCAGATTTACAAGAGACCCAGTACTTC. Its translation: CAWRADLQETQYF. The chain combines TRBV30 with TRBJ2-5; D unclear. The CDR3 length is 13 residues. Germline lookup yields CDR1 GTSNPN and CDR2 SVGIG (reference sequence). V lost 3 bases and J lost 2, with 10 bases in between.

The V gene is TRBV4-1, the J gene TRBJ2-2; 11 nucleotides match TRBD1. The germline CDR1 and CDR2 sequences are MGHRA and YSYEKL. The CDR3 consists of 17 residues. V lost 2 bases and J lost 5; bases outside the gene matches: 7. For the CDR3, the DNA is TGCGCCAGCAGCCAAACTTGGACAGGGGGCGGAACCGGGGAGCTGTTTTTT. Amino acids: CASSQTWTGGGTGELFF.

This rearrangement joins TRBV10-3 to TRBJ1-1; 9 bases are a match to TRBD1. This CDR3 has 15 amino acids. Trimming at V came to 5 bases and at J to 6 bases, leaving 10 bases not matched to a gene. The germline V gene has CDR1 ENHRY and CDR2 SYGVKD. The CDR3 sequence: CAISRDRAGGAEAFF. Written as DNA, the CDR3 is TGTGCCATCAGTCGGGACAGGGCAGGTGGGGCTGAAGCTTTCTTT.

The CDR3 sequence is CASSPQPLVITNEKLFF. The CDR3 DNA reads TGTGCCAGCAGCCCTCAGCCTTTGGTAATCACTAATGAAAAACTGTTTTTT. The V and J genes are TRBV7-3 and TRBJ1-4, with D unclear. The length of the CDR3 is 17 residues. V lost 5 bases and J lost 2, with 18 bases in between. Germline V gene data show CDR1 as SGHTA and CDR2 as FQGTGA.

The CDR3 protein is CASKWASGNNNNEQFF. The CDR3 DNA is TGTGCCAGCAAGTGGGCTAGCGGGAATAATAACAATGAGCAGTTCTTC. The chain employs TRBV28 and TRBJ2-1; 9 bases map to TRBD2. Germline CDR1 reads MDHEN; CDR2 reads SYDVKM. The CDR3 runs 16 residues. The V and J ends lost 7 bases and 5 bases, in that order; junction bases with no gene match: 12.

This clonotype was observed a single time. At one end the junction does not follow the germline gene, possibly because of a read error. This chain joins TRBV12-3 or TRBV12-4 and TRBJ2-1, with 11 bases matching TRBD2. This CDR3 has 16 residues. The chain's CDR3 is CASSRGTSGSYNERYF. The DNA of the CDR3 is TGTGCCAGCAGCCGAGGGACTAGCGGTTCCTACAATGAGCGGTACTTC.

The CDR3 loop reads CAIRATSGEANTGELFF. Written as DNA, the CDR3 is TGTGCCATACGAGCGACTAGCGGGGAGGCCAACACCGGGGAGCTGTTTTTT. The chain links TRBV10-3 to TRBJ2-2; 11 bases map to TRBD2. The junction had 11 bases not matched to a gene; V was cut back by 9 bases and J by 2 bases. The length of the CDR3 is 17 residues. Germline CDR1 ENHRY, CDR2 SYGVKD.

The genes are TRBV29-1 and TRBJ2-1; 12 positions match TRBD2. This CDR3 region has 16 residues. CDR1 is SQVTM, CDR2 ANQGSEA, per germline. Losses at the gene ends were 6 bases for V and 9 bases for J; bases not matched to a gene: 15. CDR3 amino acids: CSVLTSGSLTVGEQFF. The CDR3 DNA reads TGCAGCGTACTGACTAGCGGGAGTCTAACAGTCGGTGAGCAGTTCTTC.